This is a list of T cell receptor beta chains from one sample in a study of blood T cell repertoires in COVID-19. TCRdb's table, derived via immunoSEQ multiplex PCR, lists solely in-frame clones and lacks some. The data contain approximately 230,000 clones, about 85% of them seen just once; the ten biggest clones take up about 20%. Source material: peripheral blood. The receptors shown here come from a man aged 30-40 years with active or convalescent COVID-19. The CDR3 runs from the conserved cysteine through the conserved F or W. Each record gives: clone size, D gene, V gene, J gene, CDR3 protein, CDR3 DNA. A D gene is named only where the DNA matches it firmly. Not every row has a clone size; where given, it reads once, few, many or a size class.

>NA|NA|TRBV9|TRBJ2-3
CASSVGQFADTQYF
TGTGCCAGCAGCGTAGGACAGTTCGCAGATACGCAGTATTTT
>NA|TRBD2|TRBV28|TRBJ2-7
CASSLLAGEQYF
TGTGCCAGCAGTTTACTAGCGGGGGAGCAGTACTTC
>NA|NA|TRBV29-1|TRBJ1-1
CSVDKGMNTEAFF
TGCAGCGTTGATAAGGGGATGAACACTGAAGCTTTCTTT
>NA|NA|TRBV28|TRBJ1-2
CASSPMAPPYGYTF
TGTGCCAGCAGTCCGATGGCCCCACCTTATGGCTACACCTTC
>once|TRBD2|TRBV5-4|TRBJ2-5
CASSPGTSGGETQYF
TGTGCCAGCAGCCCCGGGACTAGCGGGGGGGAGACCCAGTACTTC
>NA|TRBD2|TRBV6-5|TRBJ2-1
CASRGGSSYNEQFF
TGTGCCAGCAGGGGGGGGAGCTCCTACAATGAGCAGTTCTTC
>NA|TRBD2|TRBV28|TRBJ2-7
CASSWGGGRAAEQYF
TGTGCCAGCAGTTGGGGGGGAGGCAGGGCCGCCGAGCAGTACTTC
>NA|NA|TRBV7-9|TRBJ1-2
CASSYSYGYTF
TGTGCCAGCAGCTACAGCTATGGCTACACCTTC
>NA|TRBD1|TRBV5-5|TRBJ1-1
CASSQGVGTEAFF
TGTGCCAGCAGCCAGGGGGTAGGGACTGAAGCTTTCTTT
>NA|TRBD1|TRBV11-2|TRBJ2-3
CASSQQGASDTQYF
TGTGCCAGCAGCCAACAGGGGGCTTCAGATACGCAGTATTTT
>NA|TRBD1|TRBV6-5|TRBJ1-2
CASSYITGGGGYTF
TGTGCCAGCAGTTACATTACAGGGGGAGGTGGCTACACCTTC
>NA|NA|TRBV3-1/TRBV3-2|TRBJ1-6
CASSELRSYNSPLHF
TGTGCCAGCAGCGAACTTAGATCCTATAATTCACCCCTCCACTTT
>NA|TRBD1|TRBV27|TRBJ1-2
CASSSRTGVNYGYTF
TGTGCCAGCAGTTCCAGGACAGGGGTTAACTATGGCTACACCTTC
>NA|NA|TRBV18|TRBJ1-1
CASSGGYMNTEAFF
TGTGCCAGCTCAGGCGGATACATGAACACTGAAGCTTTCTTT
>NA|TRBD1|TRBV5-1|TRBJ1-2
CASSVGQQGPRGYTF
TGCGCCAGCAGCGTGGGACAGCAGGGCCCCAGGGGCTACACCTTC
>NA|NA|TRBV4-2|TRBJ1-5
CASSQGPDSSGQPQHF
TGTGCCAGCAGCCAAGGGCCCGACAGTTCCGGTCAGCCCCAGCATTTT
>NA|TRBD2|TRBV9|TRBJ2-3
CASGGTSGGATDTQYF
TGTGCCAGCGGAGGGACTAGCGGGGGGGCCACAGATACGCAGTATTTT
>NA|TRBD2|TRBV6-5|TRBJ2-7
CASSYGTSGPYEQYF
TGTGCCAGCAGTTACGGGACTAGCGGGCCCTACGAGCAGTACTTC
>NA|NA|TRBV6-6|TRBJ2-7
CASSYPKTSEGYEQYF
TGTGCCAGCAGTTACCCTAAGACCTCCGAGGGCTACGAGCAGTACTTC
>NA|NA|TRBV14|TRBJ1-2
CASSPRGGARNYGYTF
TGTGCCAGCAGCCCCCGCGGTGGAGCCCGCAACTATGGCTACACCTTC
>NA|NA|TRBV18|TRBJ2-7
CASSPLDSSYEQYF
TGTGCCAGCTCACCACTTGACTCCTCCTACGAGCAGTACTTC
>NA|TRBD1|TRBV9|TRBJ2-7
CASSVEPPVGPGQLHYEQYF
TGTGCCAGCAGCGTAGAACCCCCCGTAGGCCCGGGACAGCTCCACTACGAGCAGTACTTC
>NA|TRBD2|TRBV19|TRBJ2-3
CASSPGTSGSTDTQYF
TGTGCCAGTAGCCCAGGGACTAGCGGCAGCACAGATACGCAGTATTTT